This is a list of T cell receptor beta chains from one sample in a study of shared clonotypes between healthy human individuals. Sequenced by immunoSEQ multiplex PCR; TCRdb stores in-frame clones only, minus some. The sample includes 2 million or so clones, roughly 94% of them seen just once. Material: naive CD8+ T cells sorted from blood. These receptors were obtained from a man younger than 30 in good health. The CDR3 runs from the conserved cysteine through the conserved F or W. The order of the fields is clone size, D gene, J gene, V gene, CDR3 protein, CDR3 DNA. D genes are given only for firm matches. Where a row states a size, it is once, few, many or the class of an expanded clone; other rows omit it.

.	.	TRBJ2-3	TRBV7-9	CASSLVVGPVNTQYF	TGTGCCAGCAGCTTAGTGGTAGGTCCTGTGAATACGCAGTATTTT
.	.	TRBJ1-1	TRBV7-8	CASSFRGSTEAFF	TGTGCCAGCAGCTTTAGGGGGAGCACTGAAGCTTTCTTT
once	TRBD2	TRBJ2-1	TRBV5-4	CASSSPGLAAYNEQFF	TGTGCCAGCAGCTCTCCGGGACTAGCGGCGTACAATGAGCAGTTCTTC
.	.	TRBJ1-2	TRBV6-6	CASSYNTKNGYTF	TGTGCCAGCAGTTATAACACGAAAAACGGCTACACCTTC
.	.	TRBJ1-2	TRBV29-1	CSVEPGEDYGYTF	TGCAGCGTTGAACCGGGGGAGGACTATGGCTACACCTTC
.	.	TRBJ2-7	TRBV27	CASSGRGPQYEQYF	TGTGCCAGCAGTGGGCGCGGGCCACAGTACGAGCAGTACTTC
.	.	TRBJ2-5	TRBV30	CAWSLGQETQYF	TGTGCCTGGAGCTTGGGGCAAGAGACCCAGTACTTC
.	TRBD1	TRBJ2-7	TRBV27	CASRLVEGAFYEQYF	TGTGCCAGCAGATTAGTAGAGGGGGCCTTCTACGAGCAGTACTTC
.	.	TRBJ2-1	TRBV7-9	CASSSRDSNEQFF	TGTGCCAGCAGCTCACGCGACTCGAATGAGCAGTTCTTC
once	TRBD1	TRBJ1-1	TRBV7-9	CASSLSQGVPNTEAFF	TGTGCCAGCAGCTTATCTCAGGGGGTTCCGAACACTGAAGCTTTCTTT
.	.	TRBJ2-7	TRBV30	CAWSDTIYEQYF	TGTGCCTGGTCGGACACAATATACGAGCAGTACTTC
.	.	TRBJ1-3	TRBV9	CASSDTGNTIYF	TGTGCCAGCAGTGATACTGGAAACACCATATATTTT
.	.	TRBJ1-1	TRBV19	CASMKGTGIGGEAFF	TGTGCCAGTATGAAGGGTACAGGGATCGGGGGTGAAGCTTTCTTT
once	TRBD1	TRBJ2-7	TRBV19	CASSIDRQGSYEQYF	TGTGCCAGTAGTATAGATCGACAGGGATCCTACGAGCAGTACTTC
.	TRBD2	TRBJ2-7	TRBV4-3	CASSQALAGDSYEQYF	TGCGCCAGCAGCCAAGCTCTAGCGGGAGACTCCTACGAGCAGTACTTC
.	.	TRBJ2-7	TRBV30	CAWGLQGYEQYF	TGTGCCTGGGGACTACAGGGATACGAGCAGTACTTC
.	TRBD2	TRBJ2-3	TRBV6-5	CASSYGTSETDTQYF	TGTGCCAGCAGTTATGGGACTAGCGAGACAGATACGCAGTATTTT
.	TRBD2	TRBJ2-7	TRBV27	CASSFFAGGYEQYF	TGTGCCAGCAGTTTTTTTGCGGGGGGCTACGAGCAGTACTTC
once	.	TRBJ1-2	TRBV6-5	CASSYGGAGGYTF	TGTGCCAGCAGTTACGGGGGTGCAGGGGGCTACACCTTC
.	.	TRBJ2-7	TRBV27	CASSRENRDEQYF	TGTGCCAGCAGTCGAGAAAACAGGGACGAGCAGTACTTC
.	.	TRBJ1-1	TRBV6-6	CASSYFGQNTEAFF	TGTGCCAGCAGTTACTTTGGGCAGAACACTGAAGCTTTCTTT
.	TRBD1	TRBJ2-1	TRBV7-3	CASSTGGLNEQFF	TGTGCCAGCAGCACAGGGGGACTCAATGAGCAGTTCTTC
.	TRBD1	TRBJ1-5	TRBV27	CASTRSDREMSGGGNQPQHF	TGTGCCAGCACGCGTTCGGACAGGGAGATGAGTGGGGGTGGCAATCAGCCCCAGCATTTT
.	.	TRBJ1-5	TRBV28	CASSTGPGNQPQHF	TGTGCCAGCAGTACAGGGCCTGGAAATCAGCCCCAGCATTTT
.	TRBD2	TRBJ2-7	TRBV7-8	CASSKRGLSTYEQYF	TGTGCCAGCAGTAAGCGGGGACTCTCAACCTACGAGCAGTACTTC
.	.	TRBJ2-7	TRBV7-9	CASSPSGQGPSEQYF	TGTGCCAGCAGCCCTAGCGGACAGGGACCCTCCGAGCAGTACTTC
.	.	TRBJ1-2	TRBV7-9	CASSLTGNGYTF	TGTGCCAGCAGCTTAACAGGGAATGGCTACACCTTC
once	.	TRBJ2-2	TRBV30	CAWSVLGQGTGELFF	TGTGCCTGGAGTGTGCTCGGGCAGGGTACCGGGGAGCTGTTTTTT
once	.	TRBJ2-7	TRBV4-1	CASSLGTPPYEQYF	TGCGCCAGCAGCCTTGGGACTCCACCCTACGAGCAGTACTTC
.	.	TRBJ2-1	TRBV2	CASNKRGYEQFF	TGTGCCAGCAATAAACGGGGGTATGAGCAGTTCTTC
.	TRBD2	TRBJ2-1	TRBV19	CASSIVSSGGYNEQFF	TGTGCCAGTAGTATAGTAAGTAGCGGGGGGTACAATGAGCAGTTCTTC
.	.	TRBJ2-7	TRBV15	CATSPGEGEQYF	TGTGCCACCAGTCCAGGAGAGGGTGAGCAGTACTTC
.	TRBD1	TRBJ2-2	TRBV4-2	CASSQEPETGRWGTNTGELFF	TGTGCCAGCAGCCAAGAGCCCGAGACAGGGAGATGGGGGACGAACACCGGGGAGCTGTTTTTT
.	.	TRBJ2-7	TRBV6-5	CASSYSSAVYEQYF	TGTGCCAGCAGTTACTCGTCAGCAGTCTACGAGCAGTACTTC
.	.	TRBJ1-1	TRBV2	CASTESNTEAFF	TGTGCCAGCACAGAGTCGAACACTGAAGCTTTCTTT
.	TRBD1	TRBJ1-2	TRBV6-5	CASSYRDRGIYGYTF	TGTGCCAGCAGTTACCGGGACAGGGGAATCTATGGCTACACCTTC